This TCR beta chain originates from a study of blood T cell repertoires in COVID-19. For the study at large: There were acute and convalescent COVID-19 samples, and they came from the United States, Italy and Spain. From T cells, B-cell-depleted T cells, or PBMCs came the material, which was cDNA or gDNA.

Enrollment of patients from Seattle took place during active infection, with longitudinal follow-up. Per the authors' pipeline: From reference gene primer amplification, estimates of nucleated cell counts were derived. Assay used: immunoSEQ multiplex PCR; TCRdb lists only in-frame clones, some missing. The V and J calls and clone size are taken from that table; D and trimming were inferred from the DNA. The sample shows about 200,000 clones, about 93% of them seen only once. Trimming stripped 3 bases from V and 3 bases from J, with 14 bases between. Germline V gene lookup returns CDR1 KGHSH and CDR2 LQKENI. CDR3 length: 15 residues.

The chain combines TRBV18 with TRBJ1-1, with TRBD1 as a possible D gene (6 bases). The sample comprised peripheral blood. This TCR derives from a man in his sixties with COVID-19, enrolled during active disease. This CDR3 reads CASSPLQGWDTEAFF. DNA of the CDR3: TGTGCCAGCTCACCGCTCCAGGGGTGGGACACTGAAGCTTTCTTT.